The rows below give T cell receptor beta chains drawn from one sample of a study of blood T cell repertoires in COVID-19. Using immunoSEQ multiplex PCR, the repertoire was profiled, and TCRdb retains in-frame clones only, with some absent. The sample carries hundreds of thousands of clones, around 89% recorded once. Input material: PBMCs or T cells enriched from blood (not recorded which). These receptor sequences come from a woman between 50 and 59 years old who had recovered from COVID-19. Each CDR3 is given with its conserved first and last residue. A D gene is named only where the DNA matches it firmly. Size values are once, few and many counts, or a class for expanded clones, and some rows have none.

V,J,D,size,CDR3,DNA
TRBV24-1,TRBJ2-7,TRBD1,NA,CATGTGGGEQYF,TGTGCCACCGGGACAGGGGGCGGCGAGCAGTACTTC
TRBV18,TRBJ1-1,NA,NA,CASSLNTEAFF,TGTGCCAGCTCACTAAACACTGAAGCTTTCTTT
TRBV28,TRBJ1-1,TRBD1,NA,CASWEPRGLSSEAFF,TGTGCCAGCTGGGAACCCAGGGGGCTGAGCTCTGAAGCTTTCTTT
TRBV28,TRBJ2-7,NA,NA,CASSLTSPGQSSLYF,TGTGCCAGCAGTCTCACTTCCCCGGGACAATCCTCTCTGTACTTC
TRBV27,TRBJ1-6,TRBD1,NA,CASSPGQGVNSPLHF,TGTGCCAGCAGTCCAGGACAGGGGGTAAATTCACCCCTCCACTTT
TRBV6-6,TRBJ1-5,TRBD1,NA,CASSSGGGNQPQHF,TGTGCCAGCAGTTCAGGGGGCGGCAATCAGCCCCAGCATTTT
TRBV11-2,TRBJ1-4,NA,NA,CASSYRERGEKLFF,TGTGCCAGCAGCTACAGGGAGCGGGGGGAAAAACTGTTTTTT
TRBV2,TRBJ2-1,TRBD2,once,CASNSDSGRAFNEQFF,TGTGCCAGCAATTCCGATAGCGGGAGGGCCTTCAATGAGCAGTTCTTC
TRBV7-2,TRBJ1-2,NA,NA,CASSLDRYGYTF,TGTGCCAGCAGCTTAGACCGGTACGGCTACACCTTC
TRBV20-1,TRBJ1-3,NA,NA,CSASEENSGNTIYF,TGCAGTGCTAGTGAGGAGAACTCTGGAAACACCATATATTTT
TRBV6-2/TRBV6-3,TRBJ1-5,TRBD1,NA,CASSSRDRNNQPQHF,TGTGCCAGCAGTTCCCGGGACAGAAACAATCAGCCCCAGCATTTT
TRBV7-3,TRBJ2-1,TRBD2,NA,CASSLGTRGTAEQFF,TGTGCCAGCAGCTTGGGGACTAGAGGGACGGCTGAGCAGTTCTTC
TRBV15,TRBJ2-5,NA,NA,CATSRSFGGQETQYF,TGTGCCACCAGCAGAAGTTTTGGCGGGCAAGAGACCCAGTACTTC
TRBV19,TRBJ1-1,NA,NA,CASGDQTRNTEAFF,TGTGCCAGTGGAGACCAAACCAGGAACACTGAAGCTTTCTTT
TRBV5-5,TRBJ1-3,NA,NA,CASSLSHRPTGNTIYF,TGTGCCAGCAGCTTGTCTCACAGGCCCACAGGAAACACCATATATTTT
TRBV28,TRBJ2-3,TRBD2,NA,CASSLGGEGTDTQYF,TGTGCCAGCAGTTTAGGGGGGGAGGGCACAGATACGCAGTATTTT
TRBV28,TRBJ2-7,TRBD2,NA,CASSLGLAGGRYEQYF,TGTGCCAGCAGTTTAGGACTAGCGGGAGGGCGCTACGAGCAGTACTTC
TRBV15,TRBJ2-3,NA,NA,CATRTGLGTDTQYF,TGTGCCACCAGAACAGGGCTCGGCACAGATACGCAGTATTTT
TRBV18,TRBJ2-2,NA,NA,CASSQTGTGELFF,TGTGCCAGCTCACAAACAGGCACCGGGGAGCTGTTTTTT
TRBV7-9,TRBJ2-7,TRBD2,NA,CASRSIAGTPHEQYF,TGTGCCAGCAGATCCATAGCGGGAACCCCGCACGAGCAGTACTTC
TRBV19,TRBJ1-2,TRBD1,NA,CATNPTGNYGYTF,TGTGCCACCAATCCGACAGGGAACTATGGCTACACCTTC
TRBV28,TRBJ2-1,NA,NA,CASSLGGPMFNEQFF,TGTGCCAGCAGTTTAGGAGGGCCTATGTTTAATGAGCAGTTCTTC
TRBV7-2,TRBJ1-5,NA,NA,CASSGQSNQPQHF,TGTGCCAGCAGCGGACAGAGCAATCAGCCCCAGCATTTT
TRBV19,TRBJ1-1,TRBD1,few,CASRGTGANTEAFF,TGTGCCAGTAGAGGGACAGGGGCGAACACTGAAGCTTTCTTT
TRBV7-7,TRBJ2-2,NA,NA,CASSSVDTGELFF,TGTGCTAGCAGCTCGGTTGACACCGGGGAGCTGTTTTTT
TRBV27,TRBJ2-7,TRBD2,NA,CASSSPSGNSYEQYF,TGTGCCAGCAGTTCCCCTAGCGGGAACTCCTACGAGCAGTACTTC
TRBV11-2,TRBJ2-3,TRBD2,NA,CASSPSLAGKGDTQYF,TGTGCCAGCAGCCCCTCGCTAGCGGGAAAGGGAGATACGCAGTATTTT
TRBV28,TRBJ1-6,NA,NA,CASRDRRGSNSPLHF,TGTGCCAGCAGGGACCGGAGAGGGAGTAATTCACCCCTCCACTTT
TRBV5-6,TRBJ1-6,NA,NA,CASSLEGRANSPLHF,TGTGCCAGCAGCTTGGAAGGCAGGGCCAATTCACCCCTCCACTTT
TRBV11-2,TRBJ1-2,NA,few,CASSLGTGTIYGYTF,TGTGCCAGCAGCTTAGGAACAGGGACTATCTATGGCTACACCTTC
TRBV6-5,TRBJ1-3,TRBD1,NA,CASSIGGDGNTIYF,TGTGCCAGCAGCATAGGGGGCGATGGAAACACCATATATTTT
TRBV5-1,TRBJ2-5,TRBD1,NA,CASSPPTGTTQETQYF,TGCGCCAGCAGCCCGCCGACAGGGACCACCCAAGAGACCCAGTACTTC
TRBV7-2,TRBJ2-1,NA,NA,CASSLARDDEQFF,TGTGCCAGCAGCTTAGCGAGGGATGATGAGCAGTTCTTC
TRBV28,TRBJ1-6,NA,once,CASTRRGGGSGNSPLHF,TGTGCCAGCACCCGTAGGGGGGGCGGGTCTGGGAATTCACCCCTCCACTTT
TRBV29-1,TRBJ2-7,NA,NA,CSGGVPPSEQYF,TGCAGCGGTGGAGTACCGCCGTCCGAGCAGTACTTC
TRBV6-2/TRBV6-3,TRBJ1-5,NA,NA,CASSYSWAEDQPQHF,TGTGCCAGCAGTTACTCATGGGCGGAGGACCAGCCCCAGCATTTT
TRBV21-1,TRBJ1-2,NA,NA,CASSKTTGTGDGYTF,TGTGCCAGCAGCAAAACAACCGGGACAGGGGATGGCTACACCTTC
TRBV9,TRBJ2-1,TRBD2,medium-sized,CASSVAWTRNNEQFF,TGTGCCAGCAGCGTAGCCTGGACTAGAAACAATGAGCAGTTCTTC
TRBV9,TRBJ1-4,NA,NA,CASSVTGSGKLFF,TGTGCCAGCAGCGTAACCGGTTCGGGAAAACTGTTTTTT
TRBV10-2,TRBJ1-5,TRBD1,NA,CASSDRTGDGQPQHF,TGCGCCAGCAGTGACCGGACAGGGGACGGTCAGCCCCAGCATTTT